This T cell receptor (beta chain) was retrieved from a study of CD8+ T cells in alopecia areata. The study, taken as a whole, reports: Clonality in the scalp and expanded CD8+ clones ranked among the top 100 were significantly decreased by tofacitinib.

Following RNA extraction, reverse transcription yielded cDNA that acted as the sequencing template. Generated by immunoSEQ multiplex PCR, the TCRdb table keeps only in-frame clones and is missing some. This table has hundreds of thousands of clones, 60% appearing once. Noted treatment: oral pan-JAK inhibitor, 5-10 mg twice daily. Specimens obtained from alopecia areata patients comprised lesional scalp punch biopsies and peripheral blood. PBMCs, the starting material, were the source of sorted CD4+ and CD8+ T cells. This clone has only a few counts. What it binds is not known. This CDR3 has 13 residues. Between the trimmed V and J ends, which lost 0 bases and 9 bases, there was a span of 12 bases. Germline V gene sequence: CDR1 LNHNV, CDR2 YYDKDF (reference sequence).

The V call is TRBV15, the J call TRBJ2-7; D assignment may be TRBD1 or TRBD2 (5 bases each). This receptor was taken from a human donor with alopecia areata. The material was CD4+ T cells sorted from blood, obtained around week 52, from a patient treated with tofacitinib. The CDR3 spells CATSRDPTGGQYF. CDR3 DNA sequence: TGTGCCACCAGCAGAGACCCGACTGGGGGGCAGTACTTC.